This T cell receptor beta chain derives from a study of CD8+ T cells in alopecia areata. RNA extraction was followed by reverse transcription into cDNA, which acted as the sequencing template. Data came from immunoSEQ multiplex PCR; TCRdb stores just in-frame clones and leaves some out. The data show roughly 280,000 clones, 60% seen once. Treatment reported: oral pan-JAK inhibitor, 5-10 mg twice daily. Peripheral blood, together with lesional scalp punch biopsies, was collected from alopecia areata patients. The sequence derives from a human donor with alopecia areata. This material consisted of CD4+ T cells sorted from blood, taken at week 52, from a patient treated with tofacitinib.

CDR3 sequence (DNA): TGTGCCTGGAGTGGCGGGACTGATAATCAGCCCCAGCATTTT. This sequence encodes CAWSGGTDNQPQHF. V gene TRBV30 combines with J gene TRBJ1-5, with D possibly matching TRBD1 (5 bases). V lost 1 base, J lost 4 bases, and 11 bases lay in between. The CDR3 contains 14 residues. Germline values: CDR1 GTSNPN, CDR2 SVGIG (reference sequence).